These 22 T cell receptor beta chains came from one sample sequenced in a study of OX40 agonist ivuxolimab in advanced cancers. Sequenced by immunoSEQ multiplex PCR; TCRdb stores in-frame clones only, minus some. The sample contains 70,000 to 95,000 clones, around 80% of which appear only once. Sequenced here: CD4+ or CD8+ T cells sorted from blood, sampled in a trial of the OX40 agonist ivuxolimab. The receptors were sampled from an adult with an advanced solid tumor such as melanoma, head and neck, liver or kidney cancer.

The CDR3 sequence is CASSSIWGQPQHF. Here the CDR3 DNA reads TGTGCCAGTAGTAGTATCTGGGGCCAGCCCCAGCATTTT. The rearrangement uses TRBV19 and TRBJ1-5; perhaps TRBD1 as D (5 bases). This CDR3 is built from 13 residues. Trimming cost V 4 bases and J 7 bases, with 11 bases left between them. Germline V gene lookup returns CDR1 LNHDA and CDR2 SQIVND (reference sequence).

The chain recombines TRBV7-9 with TRBJ2-1; D perhaps matches TRBD1 (5 bases). V gave up 4 bases and J gave up 10 bases, with 8 bases separating them. Germline CDR1 SEHNR, CDR2 FQNEAQ (reference sequence). The CDR3 is 11 residues long. The CDR3 coding sequence is TGTGCCAGCAGCTGGGGCCAGGAGCAGTTCTTC. It is translated as CASSWGQEQFF.

The CDR3 sequence is CAISEAGGTDTQYF. CDR3 coding DNA: TGTGCCATCAGTGAGGCAGGGGGGACAGATACGCAGTATTTT. The chain combines TRBV10-3 with TRBJ2-3, with a tentative D call TRBD1 (7 bases). V lost 2 bases to trimming and J lost 3 bases, with 9 bases between them. Per the germline V gene, CDR1 is ENHRY and CDR2 is SYGVKD. The CDR3 length is 14 residues.

This chain links TRBV27 with TRBJ2-7; 8 positions match TRBD1. CDR3 length equals 15 residues. Germline V gives CDR1 MNHEY, CDR2 SMNVEV (reference sequence). Trimming at V came to 2 bases and at J to 5 bases, leaving 8 bases not matched to a gene. CDR3 sequence reads: CASSLRFGRGHEQYF. CDR3 DNA: TGTGCCAGCAGTTTAAGGTTTGGCAGGGGGCACGAGCAGTACTTC.

V is TRBV28 and J is TRBJ2-5; perhaps D is TRBD1 or TRBD2 (5 bases each). The CDR3 consists of 15 residues. Trimming stripped 5 bases from V and 5 bases from J, with 18 bases between. CDR1 is MDHEN and CDR2 is SYDVKM in the germline V gene. As DNA, the CDR3 is TGTGCCAGCAGTATCCGGACAACCACGGGGGAGACCCAGTACTTC. Amino acid sequence: CASSIRTTTGETQYF. Based on the CDR3 plus reference TRBV28 and TRBJ2-5, the full variable domain is DVKVTQSSRYLVKRTGEKVFLECVQDMDHENMFWYRQDPGLGLRLIYFSYDVKMKEKGDIPEGYSVSREKKERFSLILESASTNQTSMYLCASSIRTTTGETQYFGPGTRLLVL.

This chain links TRBV27 with TRBJ1-2, with D perhaps TRBD1 (6 bases). Trimming stripped 0 bases from V and 4 bases from J, with 15 bases between. This CDR3 region has 16 residues. The germline V gene has CDR1 MNHEY and CDR2 SMNVEV (reference sequence). The CDR3 DNA follows: TGTGCCAGCAGTTTATCGCGGACAGCCGTCCTCTATGGCTACACCTTC. It is translated as CASSLSRTAVLYGYTF.

The chain is built from TRBV19 and TRBJ1-3; 7 bases match TRBD1. This CDR3 region has 13 residues. From germline, CDR1 is LNHDA and CDR2 SQIVND (reference sequence). V lost 6 bases, J lost 3 bases, and 2 bases stayed unmatched. The CDR3 sequence is CASSRGYGNTIYF. CDR3 nucleotide sequence: TGTGCCAGTAGCAGGGGGTATGGAAACACCATATATTTT.

This clone was counted only a few times. The chain has TRBV30 and TRBJ1-5; D not certain. Germline assignment: CDR1 GTSNPN and CDR2 SVGIG (reference sequence). The V gene lost 1 base and the J gene lost 0 bases, with 7 bases spanning the gap. The CDR3 has 14 amino acids. CDR3: CAWSGQHSNQPQHF. In nucleotides, the CDR3 is TGTGCCTGGAGTGGGCAGCATAGCAATCAGCCCCAGCATTTT.

The rearrangement uses TRBV29-1 and TRBJ1-1; TRBD1 is a possible D gene (5 bases). Trimming shortened V by 4 bases and J by 7 bases, and 10 bases separated the two germline ends. Germline assignment: CDR1 SQVTM and CDR2 ANQGSEA. The CDR3 loop spans 11 amino acids. For the CDR3, the DNA is TGCAGCGTTGTCGGGAGGGGTGAAGCTTTCTTT. Its translation is CSVVGRGEAFF. Together with reference TRBV29-1 and TRBJ1-1, the CDR3 gives the full variable domain: SAVISQKPSRDICQRGTSLTIQCQVDSQVTMMFWYRQQPGQSLTLIATANQGSEATYESGFVIDKFPISRPNLTFSTLTVSNMSPEDSSIYLCSVVGRGEAFFGQGTRLTVV.

This sequence joins TRBV14 and TRBJ1-5; D gene ambiguous. The CDR3 length is 14 residues. The V end lost 1 base, the J end lost 3 bases, and 7 bases lay between the germline ends. Germline CDR1 and CDR2: SGHDN and FVKESK. The CDR3 here is CASSQVGNNQPQHF. CDR3 DNA sequence: TGTGCCAGCAGCCAAGTGGGTAACAATCAGCCCCAGCATTTT.

A single count supports this clone. This chain joins TRBV2 and TRBJ2-7; 9 bases line up with TRBD2. The CDR3 is 17 residues long. V lost 6 bases to trimming and J lost 4 bases; unmatched junction nucleotides: 16. The germline CDR1 and CDR2 sequences are SNHLY and FYNNEI. The CDR3 DNA sequence: TGTGCCAGCAGGAGTGGGGCGGGAGGGCTTAATCTGTACGAGCAGTACTTC. Translation gives CASRSGAGGLNLYEQYF. Using reference TRBV2 and TRBJ2-7 for the parts outside the CDR3, the full variable domain is EPEVTQTPSHQVTQMGQEVILRCVPISNHLYFYWYRQILGQKVEFLVSFYNNEISEKSEIFDDQFSVERPDGSNFTLKIRSTKLEDSAMYFCASRSGAGGLNLYEQYFGPGTRLTVT.

The V gene is TRBV5-5, the J gene TRBJ2-1, with no clear D. Germline V gives CDR1 SGHKS, CDR2 YYEKEE (reference sequence). The CDR3 has 11 residues. V was cut by 0 bases and J by 10 bases, with 5 bases left in between. The CDR3 protein is CASSLVGEQFF. The CDR3 nucleotides read TGTGCCAGCAGCTTGGTAGGGGAGCAGTTCTTC. Full variable domain (remainder filled in from reference TRBV5-5 and TRBJ2-1): DAGVTQSPTHLIKTRGQQVTLRCSPISGHKSVSWYQQVLGQGPQFIFQYYEKEERGRGNFPDRFSARQFPNYSSELNVNALLLGDSALYLCASSLVGEQFFGPGTRLTVL.

The V gene is TRBV7-3, the J gene TRBJ1-1; no firm D call. Germline V gives CDR1 SGHTA, CDR2 FQGTGA. This CDR3 has 12 residues. V gave up 5 bases and J gave up 8 bases, with 12 bases separating them. The CDR3 DNA sequence: TGTGCCAGCAGCGAAGGTCAATTCGAAGCTTTCTTT. It specifies CASSEGQFEAFF. Looking up the rest from reference TRBV7-3 and TRBJ1-1 gives the full variable domain: GAGVSQTPSNKVTEKGKYVELRCDPISGHTALYWYRQSLGQGPEFLIYFQGTGAADDSGLPNDRFFAVRPEGSVSTLKIQRTERGDSAVYLCASSEGQFEAFFGQGTRLTVV.

In this sample, this clone turned up once. This sequence joins TRBV5-1 and TRBJ1-1; TRBD1 might be the D (5 bases). Germline V lookup: CDR1 SGHRS, CDR2 YFSETQ. V lost 3 bases and J 3 bases, leaving 15 bases between the germline ends. This CDR3 has 15 amino acids. CDR3 loop: CASSWSGYPDTEAFF. The CDR3 bases are TGCGCCAGCAGCTGGTCAGGGTACCCGGACACTGAAGCTTTCTTT.

The V and J genes are TRBV27 and TRBJ2-7, with 10 bases that match TRBD1. In germline, CDR1 is MNHEY, CDR2 SMNVEV (reference sequence). The CDR3 has 15 residues. With V trimmed by 5 bases and J by 0 bases, 4 bases remained unmatched. The CDR3 nucleotides are TGTGCCAGCAGTACACGGGACAGGGGCTCCTACGAGCAGTACTTC. It codes for CASSTRDRGSYEQYF.

This sequence joins TRBV28 and TRBJ2-3; TRBD1 agrees at 8 bases. The CDR3 has 19 amino acids. Trimming took 2 bases from V and 5 from J; bases not matched to a gene: 18. Germline V gene lookup returns CDR1 MDHEN and CDR2 SYDVKM. CDR3 sequence (DNA): TGTGCCAGCAGTTTAGGAGTCGTGGCGATGGACAGGGAGGTAGATACGCAGTATTTT. Its protein product is CASSLGVVAMDREVDTQYF.

This clone was seen once. The chain joins TRBV7-2 to TRBJ2-1, with 9 bases that match TRBD2. The CDR3 totals 15 residues. Germline V lookup: CDR1 SGHTA, CDR2 FQGNSA. Trimming at V came to 6 bases and at J to 6 bases, leaving 9 bases not matched to a gene. The CDR3 nucleotides are TGTGCCAGCAGGAATTATGAGGGACTAGCCAATGAGCAGTTCTTC. Translation gives CASRNYEGLANEQFF.

The CDR3 sequence: CATSRDPPSGGLMGGELFF. The DNA of the CDR3 is TGTGCCACCAGCAGAGATCCCCCCAGCGGGGGACTCATGGGCGGGGAGCTGTTTTTT. The rearrangement uses TRBV15 and TRBJ2-2; 8 bases align to TRBD2. Germline V lookup: CDR1 LNHNV, CDR2 YYDKDF (reference sequence). Germline trimming cut 0 bases from V and 7 bases from J; bases unmatched to any gene: 16. This CDR3 spans 19 amino acids.

The count of this clone is one. The rearrangement joins TRBV5-1 to TRBJ1-4, with a possible D match to TRBD1 (6 bases). V was clipped by 2 bases and J by 2 bases, with 19 bases between them. This CDR3 has 18 residues. CDR1 and CDR2 from the germline V gene are SGHRS and YFSETQ. The CDR3 region is CASSFPTSGEGTNEKLFF. CDR3 in DNA: TGCGCCAGCAGCTTCCCCACCTCAGGGGAGGGGACTAATGAAAAACTGTTTTTT.

This clone was observed a handful of times. V is TRBV7-2 and J is TRBJ2-2, with D perhaps matching TRBD2 (5 bases). Germline CDR1 reads SGHTA; CDR2 reads FQGNSA. Trimming took off 5 bases at V and 2 bases at J, with 12 bases between the two ends. The CDR3 extends over 15 amino acids. This CDR3 is CASSLLDFNTGELFF. The CDR3 DNA reads as TGTGCCAGCAGCCTCCTGGACTTTAACACCGGGGAGCTGTTTTTT.

The V gene is TRBV28, the J gene TRBJ1-1; possibly TRBD1 for D (5 bases). The CDR3 consists of 14 residues. Germline CDR1 is MDHEN and CDR2 is SYDVKM. Trimming took off 5 bases at V and 0 bases at J, with 10 bases between the two ends. The CDR3 is CASSPGLMNTEAFF. CDR3 sequence (DNA): TGTGCCAGCAGTCCGGGGCTTATGAACACTGAAGCTTTCTTT.

This chain uses TRBV5-4 with TRBJ1-4; tentative D call: TRBD1 (6 bases). The V end was cut by 4 bases, the J end by 5 bases, with 12 bases between. CDR1 and CDR2 (germline): SGHNT, YYREEE (reference sequence). This CDR3 has 14 residues. CDR3 DNA: TGTGCCAGCAGCCCCGGGGGCCAGAATGAAAAACTGTTTTTT. This translates into CASSPGGQNEKLFF.